This T cell receptor (beta chain) was profiled in a study of blood T cell repertoires in COVID-19. As processed by the authors: By means of reference gene primer amplification, nucleated cell counts were estimated. Produced via immunoSEQ multiplex PCR; TCRdb's table is partial and in-frame only. The DNA gave D and trimming, while V, J and clone size come from that table. This sample carries 410,000 or so clones, just over 85% of them seen once, and the ten largest clones take 1.4% to 1.5%. This clone occurred once. Germline V gene lookup returns CDR1 SGHVS and CDR2 FNYEAQ. J was trimmed by 1 base and V by 0 bases; bases with no gene match: 4. The CDR3 has 16 residues.

This sequence joins TRBV7-6 and TRBJ2-7; 9 bases agree with TRBD1. The sample consisted of peripheral blood. The receptor's source is a woman in her 30s with active or convalescent COVID-19. CDR3: CASSLAETGGSYEQYF. As DNA, the CDR3 is TGTGCCAGCAGCTTAGCGGAGACAGGGGGGTCCTACGAGCAGTACTTC.